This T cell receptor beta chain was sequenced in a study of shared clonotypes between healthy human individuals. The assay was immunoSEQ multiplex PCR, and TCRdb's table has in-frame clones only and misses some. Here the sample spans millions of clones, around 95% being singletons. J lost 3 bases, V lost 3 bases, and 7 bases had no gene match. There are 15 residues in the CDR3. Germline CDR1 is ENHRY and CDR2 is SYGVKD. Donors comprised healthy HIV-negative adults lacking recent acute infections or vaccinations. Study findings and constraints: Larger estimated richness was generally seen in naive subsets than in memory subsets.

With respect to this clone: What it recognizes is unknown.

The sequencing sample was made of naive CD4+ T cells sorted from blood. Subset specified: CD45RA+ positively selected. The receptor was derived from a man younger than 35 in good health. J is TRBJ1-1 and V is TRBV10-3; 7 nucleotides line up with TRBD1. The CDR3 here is CAISDGGGWDTEAFF. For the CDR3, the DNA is TGTGCCATCAGTGATGGAGGGGGCTGGGACACTGAAGCTTTCTTT.